The rows below give T cell receptor beta chains drawn from one sample of a study of relationships among human T cell subsets. One entry per CDR3 protein, called by TCRdb with MiXCR from the multiplex PCR reads. The sample records about 14,000 distinct CDR3 sequences, over 50% being singletons. The source material was Tregs sorted from blood. The receptors shown here come from a man aged 40-49 years in good health. The CDR3 runs from the conserved cysteine through the conserved F or W. The D gene is left open where the match is weak. The size entry is marked missing in some rows and otherwise reads once, few, many or a size class.

size	V	J	D	CDR3	DNA
NA	TRBV11-2	TRBJ2-7	NA	CASSQLRGRVYEQYF	TGTGCCAGCAGCCAACTCCGGGGCAGGGTTTACGAGCAGTACTTC
NA	TRBV7-2	TRBJ2-1	NA	CASSKGEYSYNEQFF	TGTGCCAGCAGCAAGGGAGAGTACTCCTACAATGAGCAGTTCTTC
NA	TRBV29-1	TRBJ1-1	TRBD1	CSAQGSNTEAFF	TGCAGCGCACAGGGGTCGAACACTGAAGCTTTCTTT
NA	TRBV28	TRBJ1-5	NA	CASSLRLQPQHF	TGTGCCAGCAGTTTACGTCTACAGCCCCAACATTTT
NA	TRBV20-1	TRBJ1-1	NA	CSARVSPRDTEAFF	TGCAGTGCTAGAGTTTCTCCCCGGGACACTGAAGCTTTCTTT
NA	TRBV19	TRBJ2-1	NA	CASSITTSRHEQFF	TGTGCCAGTAGTATAACGACTAGTCGGCATGAGCAGTTCTTC
NA	TRBV12-3/TRBV12-4	TRBJ2-1	TRBD2	CASSPRSGRAGEQFF	TGTGCCAGCAGTCCGCGTAGCGGGAGGGCCGGTGAGCAGTTCTTC
few	TRBV20-1	TRBJ2-1	TRBD2	CSARDPGGRTSSYNEQFF	TGCAGTGCTAGAGATCCCGGCGGGAGAACAAGCTCCTACAATGAGCAGTTCTTC
NA	TRBV11-2	TRBJ2-3	NA	CASSPTSPDTQYF	TGTGCCAGCAGCCCGACTAGTCCAGATACGCAGTATTTT
NA	TRBV10-2	TRBJ2-3	NA	CASGRGTDTQYF	TGCGCCAGTGGCCGGGGGACAGATACGCAGTATTTT
NA	TRBV12-3/TRBV12-4	TRBJ1-5	NA	CASSLDVYGQPQHF	TGTGCCAGCAGTTTGGACGTTTACGGACAGCCCCAGCATTTT
few	TRBV29-1	TRBJ2-7	NA	CSVGILGRGTYEQYF	TGCAGCGTGGGTATTTTGGGCAGAGGGACCTACGAGCAGTACTTC
NA	TRBV12-3/TRBV12-4	TRBJ2-1	NA	CASAFDNEQFF	TGTGCCAGTGCCTTCGACAATGAGCAGTTCTTC
NA	TRBV28	TRBJ1-2	NA	CASKRTRDRRVYGYTF	TGTGCCAGCAAACGGACCCGGGACCGGAGAGTCTATGGCTACACCTTC
once	TRBV28	TRBJ1-1	NA	CASSLSWGARAFF	TGTGCCAGCAGTTTATCCTGGGGGGCGCGGGCTTTCTTT
once	TRBV28	TRBJ2-1	TRBD1	CASGTGGKGKQFF	TGTGCCAGCGGGACAGGGGGAAAGGGAAAGCAGTTCTTC
NA	TRBV6-6	TRBJ2-5	NA	CASSPDRSQETQYF	TGTGCCAGCAGCCCAGACAGGTCCCAAGAGACCCAGTACTTC
NA	TRBV11-2	TRBJ2-1	TRBD1	CASTPGQSSYNEQFF	TGTGCCAGCACCCCGGGACAGAGCTCCTACAATGAGCAGTTCTTC
NA	TRBV28	TRBJ1-2	NA	CASSLPGASYGYTF	TGTGCCAGCAGTTTACCGGGAGCCTCCTATGGCTACACCTTC
NA	TRBV18	TRBJ2-4	NA	CASSPPPGNAKNIQYF	TGTGCCAGCTCACCACCCCCGGGGAATGCCAAAAACATTCAGTACTTC
NA	TRBV11-2	TRBJ2-5	NA	CASSHLQETQYF	TGTGCCAGCAGCCACCTACAAGAGACCCAGTACTTC
NA	TRBV2	TRBJ2-3	NA	CASIGPGSTDTQYF	TGTGCCAGCATTGGCCCCGGTAGCACAGATACGCAGTATTTT
NA	TRBV29-1	TRBJ1-1	NA	CSAEQMNTEAFF	TGCAGCGCCGAACAGATGAACACTGAAGCTTTCTTT
NA	TRBV4-1	TRBJ1-1	TRBD1	CASSLARTGAGGTEAFF	TGCGCCAGCAGCCTTGCGCGGACAGGGGCGGGAGGGACTGAAGCTTTCTTT
few	TRBV6-6	TRBJ1-1	NA	CASSYSKSTEAFF	TGTGCCAGCAGTTACTCGAAGTCCACTGAAGCTTTCTTT
NA	TRBV20-1	TRBJ2-5	NA	CSAPSEGETQYF	TGCAGTGCTCCTTCGGAGGGAGAGACCCAGTACTTC
NA	TRBV5-5	TRBJ1-5	NA	CASSGLGRNQPQHF	TGTGCCAGCAGCGGTCTTGGTCGGAATCAGCCCCAGCATTTT
NA	TRBV20-1	TRBJ2-4	NA	CSARGQDLAKNIQYF	TGCAGTGCTAGAGGCCAGGATCTAGCCAAAAACATTCAGTACTTC
few	TRBV10-3	TRBJ1-3	NA	CAISESPRKNTIYF	TGTGCCATCAGTGAGAGTCCCCGAAAAAACACCATATATTTT
NA	TRBV20-1	TRBJ1-1	NA	CSASSLNFVDTEAFF	TGCAGTGCTAGTAGCCTCAACTTCGTGGACACTGAAGCTTTCTTT
NA	TRBV28	TRBJ2-6	NA	CASVGDTSSGANVLTF	TGTGCCAGCGTCGGCGACACTTCCTCTGGGGCCAACGTCCTGACTTTC
few	TRBV10-3	TRBJ1-1	NA	CAISDGGWDTEAFF	TGTGCCATCAGTGACGGTGGGTGGGACACTGAAGCTTTCTTT
NA	TRBV10-2	TRBJ2-3	NA	CASREFRASTDTQYF	TGCGCCAGCAGGGAATTCAGGGCTAGCACAGATACGCAGTATTTT
NA	TRBV20-1	TRBJ2-5	NA	CSASKTRETQYF	TGCAGTGCTAGCAAGACTCGAGAGACCCAGTACTTC
NA	TRBV7-8	TRBJ2-1	NA	CASSLVGENNEQFF	TGTGCCAGCAGCTTAGTGGGGGAGAACAATGAGCAGTTCTTC
NA	TRBV5-1	TRBJ2-4	NA	CASSLVGLGAKNIQYF	TGCGCCAGCAGCTTGGTCGGGCTAGGAGCCAAAAACATTCAGTACTTC
few	TRBV30	TRBJ2-7	TRBD2	CAWSVSSGSATEQYF	TGTGCCTGGAGTGTGTCGAGCGGGAGTGCGACCGAGCAGTACTTC
NA	TRBV28	TRBJ2-1	TRBD1	CASRGQGRLIF	TGTGCCAGCAGAGGACAGGGTCGGTTGATCTTC
few	TRBV20-1	TRBJ2-1	TRBD2	CSATGTSGSYNEQFF	TGCAGTGCAACCGGGACTAGCGGATCCTACAATGAGCAGTTCTTC
NA	TRBV20-1	TRBJ2-1	TRBD2	CSANSGRSYNEQFF	TGCAGTGCTAATAGCGGGCGATCCTACAATGAGCAGTTCTTC
NA	TRBV11-2	TRBJ2-1	TRBD2	CASSSAGTPGNEQFF	TGTGCCAGCAGTTCAGCGGGGACCCCCGGCAATGAGCAGTTCTTC
once	TRBV14	TRBJ1-1	TRBD1	CASSQDWDRLKLNTEAFF	TGTGCCAGCAGCCAGGATTGGGACAGGCTTAAATTGAACACTGAAGCTTTCTTT
NA	TRBV28	TRBJ2-1	NA	CASTRQGLIRDEQFF	TGTGCCAGTACCCGACAGGGACTGATTAGGGATGAGCAGTTCTTC
NA	TRBV10-3	TRBJ2-7	TRBD1	CASSGQGSATPYEQYF	TGTGCCTCCTCGGGACAGGGGTCGGCAACTCCCTACGAGCAGTACTTC
few	TRBV6-6	TRBJ1-1	TRBD1	CASSREGANTEAFF	TGTGCCAGCAGCCGGGAGGGGGCGAACACTGAAGCTTTCTTT
NA	TRBV10-3	TRBJ2-5	TRBD2	CAICPSGQETQYF	TGTGCCATCTGTCCTAGCGGTCAAGAGACCCAGTACTTC
NA	TRBV10-3	TRBJ2-7	NA	CAIRPRDNSYEQYF	TGTGCCATCAGGCCCCGGGACAACTCCTACGAGCAGTACTTC
NA	TRBV10-3	TRBJ1-1	TRBD1	CAISRRNRGEAEAFF	TGTGCCATCAGTAGGAGGAACAGGGGCGAGGCTGAAGCTTTCTTT
NA	TRBV7-8	TRBJ2-7	TRBD1	CASSKGQSSYEQYF	TGTGCCAGCAGCAAGGGACAGAGTTCCTACGAGCAGTACTTC
NA	TRBV7-2	TRBJ2-3	NA	CASRDSSAQPAGTQYF	TGTGCCAGCAGAGACTCTAGCGCCCAACCCGCGGGCACGCAGTATTTT
NA	TRBV5-4	TRBJ1-1	NA	CASSLRGNTEAFF	TGCGCCAGCAGCTTAAGGGGGAACACTGAAGCTTTCTTT
NA	TRBV5-5	TRBJ2-1	TRBD2	CASSLRTSGGNAYNEQFF	TGTGCCAGCAGCTTGAGGACTAGCGGGGGGAATGCCTACAATGAGCAGTTCTTC
NA	TRBV2	TRBJ2-3	NA	CASSDRRVADMQYF	TGTGCCAGCAGTGACCGACGGGTCGCAGATATGCAGTATTTT
once	TRBV19	TRBJ1-5	NA	CASSIGGSVGNQPQHF	TGTGCCAGTAGTATTGGTGGGTCGGTCGGCAATCAGCCCCAGCATTTT
NA	TRBV11-2	TRBJ2-7	NA	CASSSKSGFYEQYF	TGTGCCAGCAGCTCCAAGTCAGGGTTCTACGAGCAGTACTTC
NA	TRBV28	TRBJ2-4	NA	CASSLGTPINIQYF	TGTGCCAGCAGTCTCGGGACTCCAATAAACATTCAGTACTTC
once	TRBV5-1	TRBJ2-5	TRBD1	CASSFTGTGGAETQYF	TGCGCCAGCAGCTTTACCGGGACAGGGGGCGCTGAGACCCAGTACTTC
NA	TRBV7-2	TRBJ1-5	NA	CASSLAGQSNQPQHF	TGTGCCAGCAGCTTAGCTGGGCAGAGCAATCAGCCCCAGCATTTT
NA	TRBV4-2	TRBJ2-6	NA	CASSPHSLQGTSGVANVLTF	TGTGCCAGCAGCCCCCACTCGTTACAGGGTACAAGTGGAGTGGCCAACGTCCTGACTTTC
NA	TRBV28	TRBJ2-6	TRBD1	CASSYRGSGANVLTF	TGTGCCAGCAGTTACAGGGGCTCTGGGGCCAACGTCCTGACTTTC